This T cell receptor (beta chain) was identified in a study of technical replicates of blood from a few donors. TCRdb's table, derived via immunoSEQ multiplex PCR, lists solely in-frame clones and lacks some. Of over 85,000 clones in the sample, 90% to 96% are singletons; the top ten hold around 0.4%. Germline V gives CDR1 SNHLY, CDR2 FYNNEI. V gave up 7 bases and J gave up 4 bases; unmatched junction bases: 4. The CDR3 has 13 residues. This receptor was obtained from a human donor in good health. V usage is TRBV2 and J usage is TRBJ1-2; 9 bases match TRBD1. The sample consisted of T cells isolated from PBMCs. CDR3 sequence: CASTDRGFYGYTF. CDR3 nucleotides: TGTGCCAGCACCGACAGGGGGTTCTATGGCTACACCTTC.